A selection of T cell receptor beta chains follows, all from one sample in a study of OX40 agonist ivuxolimab in advanced cancers. Data came from immunoSEQ multiplex PCR; TCRdb stores just in-frame clones and leaves some out. Found here are roughly 67,000 clones, roughly 85% of them singletons; the top ten hold approximately 11%. Here the sequenced sample was CD4+ or CD8+ T cells sorted from blood, taken in a trial of the OX40 agonist ivuxolimab. Receptors were obtained from an adult with an advanced solid tumor such as melanoma, head and neck, liver or kidney cancer. Each CDR3 is given with its conserved first and last residue. D genes are given only for firm matches. Only some rows state a clone size, as once, few, many or a class for expanded clones.

D gene | J gene | clone size | V gene | CDR3 DNA | CDR3 protein
TRBD2 | TRBJ2-7 | NA | TRBV5-1 | TGCGCCAGCAGCCCCGGGACTAGCGGGAGGGTCTACGAGCAGTACTTC | CASSPGTSGRVYEQYF
NA | TRBJ1-5 | NA | TRBV6-5 | TGTGCCAGCATAGAGTATAGTTATAGCAATCAGCCCCAGCATTTT | CASIEYSYSNQPQHF
TRBD1 | TRBJ1-1 | NA | TRBV7-2 | TGTGCCAGCAGCCTCATGCTGACAGGGGAGCGTGAAGCTTTCTTT | CASSLMLTGEREAFF
NA | TRBJ1-2 | NA | TRBV15 | TGTGCCACCAGCCCCCGAACGGGGTTTAACTATGGCTACACCTTC | CATSPRTGFNYGYTF
TRBD1 | TRBJ1-1 | NA | TRBV27 | TGTGCCAGCAGTTTTCAGACAGGGCCAAACACTGAAGCTTTCTTT | CASSFQTGPNTEAFF
NA | TRBJ1-2 | NA | TRBV18 | TGTGCCAGCGCACTCGACGAGGGGTCCCGGGATGGCTACACCTTC | CASALDEGSRDGYTF
NA | TRBJ1-3 | NA | TRBV7-3 | TGTGCCAGCAGCCCCCCCGGTGGTGGGACCCGGGGTGGTAACACCATATATTTT | CASSPPGGGTRGGNTIYF
TRBD2 | TRBJ2-3 | NA | TRBV5-5 | TGTGCCAGCAGCGTGACGGAGGAGCGGGAGCGAGATACGCAGTATTTT | CASSVTEERERDTQYF
NA | TRBJ1-5 | few | TRBV5-1 | TGCGCCAGCAGCTTGGGATCAGGGGATCAGCCCCAGCATTTT | CASSLGSGDQPQHF
NA | TRBJ2-7 | NA | TRBV28 | TGTGCCAGCAGTTTTTCCGACAGAGAGCAGTACTTC | CASSFSDREQYF
NA | TRBJ1-6 | NA | TRBV5-1 | TGCGCCAGCGGCACAGGGATTATAAATTCACCCCTCCACTTT | CASGTGIINSPLHF
NA | TRBJ1-1 | NA | TRBV28 | TGTGCCAGCAGTTTACCGGGTTGGGGCCTCACTGAAGCTTTCTTT | CASSLPGWGLTEAFF
NA | TRBJ1-6 | NA | TRBV9 | TGTGCCAGCAGGAGACAGAATAATTCACCCCTCCACTTT | CASRRQNNSPLHF
TRBD1 | TRBJ1-3 | NA | TRBV28 | TGTGCCAGCAGTTTACCGGGACAGGGGGCTGGAAACACCATATATTTT | CASSLPGQGAGNTIYF
NA | TRBJ2-7 | NA | TRBV5-4 | TGTGCCAGCAGCTTGGCAGGCAGCCTCTACGAGCAGTACTTC | CASSLAGSLYEQYF
NA | TRBJ2-1 | NA | TRBV7-9 | TGTGCCAGCAGGGATTTGGTTGGGGACTACAATGAGCAGTTCTTC | CASRDLVGDYNEQFF
NA | TRBJ2-7 | NA | TRBV4-2 | TGTGCCAGCAGCCCATCTGGACTTTACTACGAGCAGTACTTC | CASSPSGLYYEQYF
NA | TRBJ1-1 | NA | TRBV18 | TGTGCCAGCTCACGGGACGGCTCCACTGAAGCTTTCTTT | CASSRDGSTEAFF
NA | TRBJ1-5 | few | TRBV30 | TGTGCCTGGAGTGCCGGGACAACCTTCAATCAGCCCCAGCATTTT | CAWSAGTTFNQPQHF
NA | TRBJ2-5 | NA | TRBV7-2 | TGTGCCAGCAGCCCACGAGGGGGTTCGGAGACCCAGTACTTC | CASSPRGGSETQYF
NA | TRBJ2-2 | NA | TRBV6-1 | TGTGCCAGCAGTGAAGACCTGGGAGGCACCGGGGAGCTGTTTTTT | CASSEDLGGTGELFF
NA | TRBJ1-4 | NA | TRBV14 | TGTGCCAGCAGCCAAGTTTCAAATGAAAAACTGTTTTTT | CASSQVSNEKLFF
NA | TRBJ1-5 | NA | TRBV30 | TGTGCCTGGAGTGAGACTACCAGGGTGAATCAGCCCCAGCATTTT | CAWSETTRVNQPQHF
NA | TRBJ2-2 | NA | TRBV11-2 | TGTGCCAGCAGCTTGCTCCTAGCTGGCGGGGAGCTGTTTTTT | CASSLLLAGGELFF
NA | TRBJ2-7 | NA | TRBV5-4 | TGTGCCAGCAGCTTTGACGGCAGTCAGTCCTACGAGCAGTACTTC | CASSFDGSQSYEQYF
NA | TRBJ2-3 | once | TRBV7-9 | TGTGCCAGCAGCTTAGTCCAGGGCTTCACAGATACGCAGTATTTT | CASSLVQGFTDTQYF
NA | TRBJ2-3 | NA | TRBV30 | TGTGCCTGGTGGACGGCTAGCACAGATACGCAGTATTTT | CAWWTASTDTQYF
NA | TRBJ2-3 | NA | TRBV30 | TGTGCCTGGAGTCCTTACCCCGGGACAGATACGCAGTATTTT | CAWSPYPGTDTQYF
NA | TRBJ2-5 | NA | TRBV7-2 | TGTGCCAGCAGCTTAGACCCCTCGGGGACCCAGTACTTC | CASSLDPSGTQYF
NA | TRBJ1-4 | NA | TRBV28 | TGTGCCAGCAGTTTCCCGGGCAGGGGTTATGAAAAACTGTTTTTT | CASSFPGRGYEKLFF
NA | TRBJ1-2 | NA | TRBV5-4 | TGTGCCAGCAGCTTGTTCTCTAACTATGGCTACACCTTC | CASSLFSNYGYTF
NA | TRBJ2-3 | NA | TRBV30 | TGTGCCTGGGGGATCCCGGGACCCCAGAGGGATACGCAGTATTTT | CAWGIPGPQRDTQYF
NA | TRBJ2-1 | NA | TRBV7-2 | TGTGCCAGCAGCCCCTCGGGACAAAGGTGGGGTGAGCAGTTCTTC | CASSPSGQRWGEQFF
NA | TRBJ2-7 | few | TRBV27 | TGTGCCAGCAGTCGACTGGGCTCCTACGAGCAGTACTTC | CASSRLGSYEQYF
NA | TRBJ2-5 | NA | TRBV18 | TGTGCCAGCTCACCACCCACAGGGACGATGGGGGAGACCCAGTACTTC | CASSPPTGTMGETQYF
TRBD1 | TRBJ2-2 | few | TRBV5-1 | TGCGCCAGCAGCATAACAGGGGCCACCGGGGAGCTGTTTTTT | CASSITGATGELFF
NA | TRBJ2-5 | NA | TRBV11-3 | TGTGCCAGCAGCTCTTTCAATGATTCCGAGACCCAGTACTTC | CASSSFNDSETQYF
NA | TRBJ1-3 | few | TRBV6-6 | TGTGCCAGCAGTGGCCCGACAGGAGATCGAAACACCATATATTTT | CASSGPTGDRNTIYF
TRBD2 | TRBJ2-1 | few | TRBV9 | TGTGCCAGCAGCGCAGAGCGGGGGATGAATGAGCAGTTCTTC | CASSAERGMNEQFF
NA | TRBJ2-5 | NA | TRBV4-2 | TGTGCCAGCAGCCAAGATCTCCACATCACCCCGAGGAACCAGTACTTC | CASSQDLHITPRNQYF
TRBD1 | TRBJ1-4 | once | TRBV30 | TGTGCCTGGAGACGACCAGGGGGGTGGGAAAAACTGTTTTTT | CAWRRPGGWEKLFF
NA | TRBJ2-5 | NA | TRBV5-1 | TGCGCCAGCAGATTGGGAGGCAGCCTCCAAGAGACCCAGTACTTC | CASRLGGSLQETQYF
NA | TRBJ1-2 | NA | TRBV7-9 | TGTGCCAGCAGCCCTCCCGGGACGGGACCTAACTATGGCTACACCTTC | CASSPPGTGPNYGYTF
TRBD1 | TRBJ1-5 | NA | TRBV28 | TGTGCCAGCAGCCGGTCGGGACAGTCGCCCGCGGGGAATCAGCCCCAGCATTTT | CASSRSGQSPAGNQPQHF
NA | TRBJ1-2 | NA | TRBV4-1 | TGCGCCAGCAGCCAAGATGCGGACAGTAGCTATGGCTACACCTTC | CASSQDADSSYGYTF
NA | TRBJ2-7 | NA | TRBV11-2 | TGTGCCAGCAGCTTACAGTCTGAGCAGTACTTC | CASSLQSEQYF
TRBD1 | TRBJ1-5 | NA | TRBV2 | TGTGCCACCGGGACAGGGGGATATAGCAATCAGCCCCAGCATTTT | CATGTGGYSNQPQHF
TRBD1 | TRBJ1-5 | NA | TRBV28 | TGTGCCACCTGGGACAGGAGTCAGCCCCAGCATTTT | CATWDRSQPQHF
NA | TRBJ2-5 | NA | TRBV5-1 | TGCGCCAGCAGCTTTATGGAGACCCAGTACTTC | CASSFMETQYF
NA | TRBJ2-3 | NA | TRBV5-1 | TGCGCCAGCAGCTTGGGTGGGACCCTCACAGATACGCAGTATTTT | CASSLGGTLTDTQYF
TRBD1 | TRBJ1-1 | NA | TRBV2 | TGTGCCAGCAGCGCCGGGACAGGGGGCACTGAAGCTTTCTTT | CASSAGTGGTEAFF